A few counts support the clone carrying this TCR beta chain. Its antigen is undetermined. CDR3 length: 14 amino acids. The V gene's germline CDR1 is SGHKS and CDR2 YYEKEE (reference sequence). Trimming took off 5 bases at V and 6 bases at J, with 12 bases between the two ends. The data are from a study of T cells after yellow fever vaccination. General observations from the study: Few clonotypes appeared in both CD4 and CD8 compartments. Reappearance after the booster was observed for most primary-vaccination clones (around 95% CD4, about 86% CD8).

Researchers made TCR cDNA using 5'RACE template switching, and this step added a universal primer site and UMIs. TCRdb re-derived calls from the 5' RACE reads in MiXCR, one entry per CDR3 protein. Here the sample spans 150,000 to 200,000 distinct CDR3 sequences, 8% to 13% being singletons. This chain links TRBV5-5 with TRBJ1-6; D may be TRBD1 (6 bases). This TCR was sampled from a man between 18 and 35 years old who received the YFV17D yellow fever vaccine. The sample in question was CD8+ T cells sorted from PBMCs, obtained 15 days after the yellow fever booster vaccination. CDR3 nucleotide sequence: TGTGCCAGCAGTCGCGGGACATTTAATTCACCCCTCCACTTT. Translation: CASSRGTFNSPLHF.